This TCR beta chain was recovered during a study of T cells in Graves' hyperthyroidism and ophthalmopathy. Any patient presenting with uncontrolled infection, other autoimmune disease, pregnancy or lactation was left out. PBMCs stemmed from 10 ml fresh peripheral blood. Amplification of TCR beta CDR3 regions was performed using RNA transcripts as template. The primer set for the first-round RT-PCR of the TCR CDR3 was HTBI. TCRdb recomputed calls from the multiplex PCR reads with MiXCR, one row per CDR3 protein. The top ten clones hold 30% to 40% of a sample with 350,000 or so distinct CDR3 sequences, 17% of them seen once. Study-wide points: Blood also held most thyroid clonotypes expanded beyond 0.001. Ophthalmopathy could be told apart from stable hyperthyroidism with a 13 V-J model.

This clonotype has ten or more counts. No antigen is known for it. A junction boundary mismatches the germline segment, possibly from a read error. Per the germline V gene, CDR1 is MDHEN and CDR2 is SYDVKM. The CDR3 spans 15 residues. The sequence was collected from a woman in her 30s with Graves' hyperthyroidism that later progressed to Graves' ophthalmopathy. The V call is TRBV28, the J call TRBJ2-7; tentatively, D is TRBD1 (5 bases). Input material: blood. CDR3 residues: CASSLWKGKVYEQYF. CDR3 sequence (DNA): TGTGCCAGCAGCTTATGGAAGGGGAAGGTGTACGAGCAGTACTTC.